The 20 T cell receptor beta chains listed next were all sequenced from one sample in a study of T cells after yellow fever vaccination. TCRdb ran MiXCR on the 5' RACE reads and lists one entry per CDR3 protein. This table holds hundreds of thousands of distinct CDR3 sequences, roughly 8.7% found once. Sequenced material: PBMCs, taken on the day of the first yellow fever vaccination. These receptors were obtained from a man younger than 30 who received the YFV17D yellow fever vaccine.

The chain has TRBV7-7 and TRBJ2-2; D is uncertain. CDR3 length: 13 residues. Trimming cost V 5 bases and J 4 bases, with 8 bases left between them. The germline V gene has CDR1 SSHAT and CDR2 FNYEAQ (reference sequence). The CDR3 sequence: CASSPRSTGELFF. As DNA, the CDR3 is TGTGCCAGCAGCCCGCGGAGCACCGGGGAGCTGTTTTTT.

Only a few counts were recorded for this clonotype. The CDR3 protein is CASSVLAGGDTDTQYF. In DNA form, the CDR3 reads TGTGCCAGCAGCGTCCTAGCGGGGGGGGACACAGATACGCAGTATTTT. The V call is TRBV28, the J call TRBJ2-3; 12 bases match TRBD2. The CDR3 has 16 amino acids. V gave up 6 bases and J gave up 2 bases; unmatched junction bases: 6. Germline V gene data show CDR1 as MDHEN and CDR2 as SYDVKM.

This clonotype was counted only a few times. This sequence joins TRBV6-5 and TRBJ1-4; no clear D gene. CDR1 and CDR2 (germline): MNHEY, SVGAGI. V lost 4 bases to trimming and J lost 6 bases, with 18 bases between them. The CDR3 is made up of 16 amino acids. The CDR3 loop reads CASSFPGSLLDEKLFF. CDR3 DNA sequence: TGTGCCAGCAGTTTCCCTGGGTCTCTCCTCGATGAAAAACTGTTTTTT.

On this clonotype: Without the conserved terminal phenylalanine or tryptophan, this CDR3 likely stems from a read error. The gene calls are TRBV5-1 and TRBJ2-3; D perhaps matches TRBD2 (5 bases). The germline V gene has CDR1 SGHRS and CDR2 YFSETQ. Between the trimmed V and J ends, which lost 3 bases and 0 bases, there was a span of 14 bases. The CDR3 runs to 16 residues. CDR3 in DNA: TGCGCCAGCAGCTCACAAGGAGGCACTAGCACAGATACGCAGTATTTG. This codes for CASSSQGGTSTDTQYL.

The sample holds a few counts of this clonotype. The rearrangement links TRBV6-2 or TRBV6-3 to TRBJ2-5; possibly TRBD2 for D (6 bases). Germline loops: CDR1 MNHEY, CDR2 SVGEGT. This CDR3 comprises 13 residues. The V end lost 8 bases, the J end lost 3 bases, and 13 bases lay between the germline ends. The CDR3 bases are TGTGCCAGCTCGACCGGGACTGAAGAGACCCAGTACTTC. Amino acids: CASSTGTEETQYF.

With respect to this clonotype: Possible read error: a much larger clone is one base away. The chain joins TRBV5-1 to TRBJ2-7; 9 nucleotides line up with TRBD1. The V gene end was trimmed by 5 bases and the J gene end by 7 bases; junction bases not matched to a gene: 7. Germline CDR1 SGHRS, CDR2 YFSETQ. The CDR3 runs 13 residues. The CDR3 coding sequence is TGCGCCAGCAGTGTGGACAGGGGCAGAGAGCAGTACTTC. Translating gives CASSVDRGREQYF.

This clonotype was observed at least ten times. V and J are TRBV5-1 and TRBJ2-3; D ambiguous. Germline CDR1 and CDR2: SGHRS and YFSETQ. V lost 0 bases, J lost 0 bases, and 5 bases lay in between. This CDR3 is built from 14 residues. Here the CDR3 DNA reads TGCGCCAGCAGCTTGGCTACTAGCACAGATACGCAGTATTTT. Translated: CASSLATSTDTQYF.

The J gene is TRBJ1-1, the V gene TRBV5-1, with 7 bases identical to TRBD1. This CDR3 is 15 amino acids long. V lost 0 bases and J lost 6; bases outside the gene matches: 8. The germline CDR1 and CDR2 sequences are SGHRS and YFSETQ. The CDR3 reads CASSLALGRGSEAFF. CDR3 sequence (DNA): TGCGCCAGCAGCTTGGCGTTGGGCAGGGGGTCTGAAGCTTTCTTT.

This clonotype was detected a few times. The CDR3 here is CASIRTGGPSTDTQYF. CDR3 sequence (DNA): TGTGCCAGCATACGAACGGGGGGGCCTAGCACAGATACGCAGTATTTT. The chain carries TRBV6-1 and TRBJ2-3, with 8 bases lining up with TRBD2. The CDR3 sequence is 16 residues long. With V trimmed by 7 bases and J by 0 bases, 9 bases remained unmatched. Looked up from germline, CDR1 is MNHNS and CDR2 is SASEGT.

This clonotype showed up many times. J is TRBJ1-4 and V is TRBV5-1, with 7 bases matching TRBD1. The V gene end was trimmed by 4 bases and the J gene end by 5 bases; junction bases not matched to a gene: 5. CDR3 length equals 14 residues. Germline-derived CDR1 and CDR2 are SGHRS and YFSETQ. The CDR3 loop reads CASSLRGINEKLFF. The CDR3 nucleotides read TGCGCCAGCAGCCTCAGGGGGATCAATGAAAAACTGTTTTTT.

The gene calls are TRBV11-2 and TRBJ2-1, with 9 bases lining up with TRBD1. Germline V gene sequence: CDR1 SGHAT, CDR2 FQNNGV. V trimming: 1 base; J trimming: 5 bases; junction bases outside the gene matches: 12. The CDR3 sequence is 18 residues long. The CDR3, as DNA: TGTGCCAGCAGCTTAGTGGACGGGGGGACAGGGAGGCACAATGAGCAGTTCTTC. This codes for CASSLVDGGTGRHNEQFF.

The chain uses TRBV29-1 and TRBJ2-5; D is unclear. Trimming stripped 2 bases from V and 5 bases from J, with 12 bases between. CDR1 SQVTM and CDR2 ANQGSEA come from the germline V gene. This CDR3 has 13 residues. The CDR3 reads CSVEQPSSETQYF. The CDR3 coding sequence is TGCAGCGTTGAACAACCGTCTTCCGAGACCCAGTACTTC.

Notes on this clonotype: A much larger clonotype is one base distant, so this may be a read error. Here the CDR3 reads CASSSGFPYEQYV. CDR3 in DNA: TGTGCCAGCAGTTCGGGGTTCCCCTACGAGCAGTACGTC. The chain links TRBV28 to TRBJ2-7; D may be TRBD2 (5 bases). The ends were cut back, 4 bases at V and 2 bases at J, with 9 bases in the middle. The CDR3 length is 13 residues. CDR1 MDHEN and CDR2 SYDVKM come from the germline V gene.

This clonotype was seen a few times. The J gene is TRBJ2-2, the V gene TRBV7-8; 10 positions match TRBD1. The junction had 6 bases not matched to a gene; V was cut back by 1 base and J by 4 bases. Germline assignment: CDR1 SGHVS and CDR2 FQNEAQ. CDR3 length: 17 residues. As DNA, the CDR3 is TGTGCCAGCAGCTTAGTGGCGAGGACAGGGGGCACCGGGGAGCTGTTTTTT. Protein product: CASSLVARTGGTGELFF.

This clonotype was seen a few times. The chain has TRBV7-9 and TRBJ1-2, with a possible D match to TRBD1 (5 bases). This CDR3 is 17 amino acids long. Trimming cost V 3 bases and J 3 bases, with 20 bases left between them. The germline CDR1 and CDR2 sequences are SEHNR and FQNEAQ (reference sequence). CDR3 protein: CASSFTGTPGVYYGYTF. The DNA for the CDR3 is TGTGCCAGCAGCTTTACCGGGACTCCGGGGGTTTACTATGGCTACACCTTC.

This clonotype was seen a few times. The V call is TRBV12-3 or TRBV12-4, the J call TRBJ1-1; the match to TRBD1 covers 10 bases. The CDR3 extends over 15 amino acids. Trimming removed 5 bases from V and 3 bases from J; junction bases left unmatched: 6. The chain's CDR3 is CASSETGGRYTEAFF. CDR3 coding DNA: TGTGCCAGCAGTGAGACAGGGGGCAGGTACACTGAAGCTTTCTTT.

The genes are TRBV20-1 and TRBJ2-2; 8 nucleotides agree with TRBD2. V was clipped by 3 bases and J by 1 base; unmatched bases: 4. The germline CDR1 and CDR2 sequences are DFQATT and SNEGSKA (reference sequence). The CDR3 is 15 amino acids. The CDR3 bases are TGCAGTGCTAGGGAGCGGGGGAAGAACACCGGGGAGCTGTTTTTT. Residues: CSARERGKNTGELFF.

This clonotype has ten or more counts. The chain employs TRBV9 and TRBJ1-6; D might be TRBD1 (5 bases). Germline CDR1 reads SGDLS; CDR2 reads YYNGEE. This CDR3 is built from 15 residues. Between the trimmed V and J ends, which lost 0 bases and 5 bases, there was a span of 9 bases. The CDR3 coding sequence is TGTGCCAGCAGCGTAGATGGACAAGATAATTCACCCCTCCACTTT. Amino acids: CASSVDGQDNSPLHF.

V and J are TRBV20-1 and TRBJ2-1; 13 nucleotides match TRBD2. V was pared by 6 bases and J by 10 bases, with 6 bases of the junction left unmatched. The CDR3 is 13 residues long. Per germline, CDR1 DFQATT and CDR2 SNEGSKA (reference sequence). CDR3 in amino acids: CSARLAGGPEQFF. The CDR3 coding sequence is TGCAGTGCAAGACTAGCGGGGGGCCCCGAGCAGTTCTTC.

V and J are TRBV20-1 and TRBJ2-5, with a possible D match to TRBD1 (6 bases). The CDR3 extends over 13 amino acids. The ends were cut back, 6 bases at V and 13 bases at J, with 24 bases in the middle. CDR1 DFQATT and CDR2 SNEGSKA come from the germline V gene (reference sequence). CDR3 DNA: TGCAGTGCCTTACAAATCCAGGGGAGAAAGGGGTACTTC. Protein product: CSALQIQGRKGYF.